This TCR beta chain was recorded in a study of blood T cells in healthy people across ages. V lost 4 bases to trimming and J lost 4 bases; unmatched junction nucleotides: 6. Germline assignment: CDR1 SGHRS and CDR2 YFSETQ. The CDR3 runs 15 residues. Note on this clonotype: Its target is not known.

Overall study results and limits: Estimates of diversity drawn from one million T cells were considered underestimates.

The second PCR ran roughly 6 to 11 cycles with a sample-barcoded 5' primer and J-beta primers. Each of the cDNA molecules was tagged by a template-switch adaptor with 12 random nucleotides. Every sample gave at least 2.5 million paired-end reads containing CDR3. TCRdb ran MiXCR on the 5' RACE reads and lists one entry per CDR3 protein. This table has about 400,000 distinct CDR3 sequences, more than 45% appearing once. Sequences were obtained from blood. This TCR derives from a man aged 60 to 69 in good health. The V gene is TRBV5-1, the J gene TRBJ2-5; 11 nucleotides align to TRBD2. This CDR3 is CASSNRLAGIETQYF. The DNA for the CDR3 is TGCGCCAGCAGCAACCGACTAGCGGGAATAGAGACCCAGTACTTC.